This T cell receptor (beta chain) stems from a study of blood T cell repertoires in COVID-19. Assay: immunoSEQ multiplex PCR; the TCRdb copy retains only in-frame clones and omits some. The table shows approximately 260,000 clones, with approximately 78% occurring only once. The sequencing sample was made of peripheral blood. The TCR comes from a woman aged 60-75 years with active or convalescent COVID-19.

The CDR3 nucleotides are TGTGCCAGCAGCTTAAGCGGGACAGGGCGAAGAACTGAAGCTTTCTTT. It is translated as CASSLSGTGRRTEAFF. The genes are TRBV7-3 and TRBJ1-1, with 9 positions matching TRBD1. Germline values: CDR1 SGHTA, CDR2 FQGTGA. The CDR3 runs to 16 residues. After removal of 1 base from V and 5 bases from J, the junction contained 8 bases not matched to a gene.